The entry below describes one TCR beta chain. Its specificity is not known. Primers included in the PCR were 60 Vbeta and 13 Jbeta primers. Generated by immunoSEQ multiplex PCR, the TCRdb table keeps only in-frame clones and is missing some. The sample records roughly 130,000 clones, around two thirds being singletons. This CDR3 contains 16 residues. The V segment lost 4 bases and the J segment 2 bases; nucleotides outside the gene matches: 10. Germline V gene lookup returns CDR1 MGHRA and CDR2 YSYEKL. This specimen belongs to a study of cytomegalovirus exposure and HLA in healthy donors. The study, taken as a whole, reports: Researchers reported in a later analysis that a missense DCLRE1C variant was tied to TCR beta V- and J-gene trimming. The study put 150 to 200 TCR beta chains on its list as cytomegalovirus-associated.

V usage is TRBV4-1 and J usage is TRBJ2-7; 8 bases are shared with TRBD2. The sequencing sample was made of PBMCs. The sequence came from a human donor in good health. CDR3 protein: CASSLSGGSGTYEQYF. CDR3 DNA sequence: TGCGCCAGCAGCCTCTCGGGGGGTAGCGGGACCTACGAGCAGTACTTC.